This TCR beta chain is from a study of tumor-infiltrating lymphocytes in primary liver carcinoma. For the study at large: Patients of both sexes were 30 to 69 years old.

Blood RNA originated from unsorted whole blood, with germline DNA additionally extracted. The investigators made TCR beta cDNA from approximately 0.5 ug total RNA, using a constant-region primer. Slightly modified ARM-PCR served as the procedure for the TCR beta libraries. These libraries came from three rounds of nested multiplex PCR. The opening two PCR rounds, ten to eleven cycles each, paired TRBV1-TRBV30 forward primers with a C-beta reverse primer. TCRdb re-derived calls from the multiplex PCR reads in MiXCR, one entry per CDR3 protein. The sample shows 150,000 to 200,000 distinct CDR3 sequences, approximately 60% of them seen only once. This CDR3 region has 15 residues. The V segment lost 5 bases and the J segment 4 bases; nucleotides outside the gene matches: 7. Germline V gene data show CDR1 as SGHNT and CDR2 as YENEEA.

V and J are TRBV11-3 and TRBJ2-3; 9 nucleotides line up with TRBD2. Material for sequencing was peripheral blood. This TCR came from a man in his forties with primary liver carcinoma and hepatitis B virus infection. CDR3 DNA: TGTGCCAGCAGCATAGGAGCGGGGGGTGCAGATACGCAGTATTTT. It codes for CASSIGAGGADTQYF.